Listed below are T cell receptor beta chains from one sample, sequenced in a study of T cell repertoires in cytomegalovirus infection. The antigens these receptors bind are not known. TCRdb re-called the reads with MiXCR, one entry per CDR3 protein. This sample has 110,000 or so distinct CDR3 sequences, with around 30% found just once. This material consisted of CD8+ T cells from cultured PBMCs, taken from culture after CMV antigen stimulation. These receptors were taken from a human donor in good health (CMV status not recorded). Some clones in this sample may be carry-over from other donors' samples. CDR3s include the opening cysteine and the closing phenylalanine or tryptophan. D genes are given only for firm matches. For some rows the clone size is stated as once, few or many, or as a class when expanded; others skip it.

j_gene,v_gene,d_gene,abundance,CDR3nt,CDR3aa
TRBJ2-7,TRBV5-4,-,once,TGTGCCAGCAGCCCCCCGGGGCGGAACTACTACGAGCAGTACTTC,CASSPPGRNYYEQYF
TRBJ2-1,TRBV12-3/TRBV12-4,TRBD2,-,TGTGCCAGCAGTTTAATGGGACTAGCGGGGGGCCCCTCCAATGAGCAGTTCTTC,CASSLMGLAGGPSNEQFF
TRBJ1-5,TRBV6-1,-,-,TGTGCCAGCAGTTCCACACCCCTAGGCAATCAGCCCCAGCATTTT,CASSSTPLGNQPQHF
TRBJ2-1,TRBV11-1,-,-,TGTGCCAGCAGCGCCACAGGGAGAGGGCCTGCTGGCAATGAGCAGTTCTTC,CASSATGRGPAGNEQFF
TRBJ2-3,TRBV15,-,-,TGTGCCACCAGCAGCAACCGGGGTTTGACAGATACGCAGTATTTT,CATSSNRGLTDTQYF
TRBJ2-1,TRBV20-1,-,few,TGCAGTGCTAGAGATGTAGTGACCGCCAGCATCTACAATGAGCAGTTCTTC,CSARDVVTASIYNEQFF
TRBJ2-7,TRBV6-5,TRBD2,-,TGTGCCAGCAGCCTTAGCGGGGGCCACCCGTCCGAGCAGTACTTC,CASSLSGGHPSEQYF
TRBJ2-1,TRBV20-1,-,-,TGCAGTGCTAGAGATATAGGCGACTACAATGAGCAGTTCTTC,CSARDIGDYNEQFF
TRBJ2-5,TRBV15,-,few,TGTGCCACCAGCAGAGGTCGGGGAGTCGGAGAGACCCAGTACTTC,CATSRGRGVGETQYF
TRBJ2-1,TRBV4-1,TRBD2,-,TGCGCCAGCAGCCAAAAGGGACTAGCGGCGTCCTACAATGAGCAGTTCTTC,CASSQKGLAASYNEQFF
TRBJ2-7,TRBV19,TRBD2,-,TGTGCCAGTAGGCCACCGGGGGGCGAGCAGTACTTC,CASRPPGGEQYF
TRBJ2-3,TRBV5-4,TRBD2,many,TGTGCCAGCAGCTTGTTGTTCTCCCTAACTAGCGGGGGGGCCACAGATACGCAGTATTTT,CASSLLFSLTSGGATDTQYF
TRBJ2-2,TRBV4-3,-,-,TGCGCCAGCAGCCAAGATTCGCCAGGGTCTGCCGGGGAGCTGTTTTTT,CASSQDSPGSAGELFF
TRBJ1-1,TRBV7-8,-,-,TGTGCCAGCAGCTTAAGTCTTTACGCTGGGAACACTGAAGCTTTCTTT,CASSLSLYAGNTEAFF
TRBJ2-1,TRBV6-2/TRBV6-3,TRBD2,few,TGTGCCAGCAGGCCAAGACTAGCGGGGGGGCCGAGAAATGAGCAGTTCTTC,CASRPRLAGGPRNEQFF
TRBJ1-4,TRBV6-6,TRBD1,-,TGTGCCAGCAGTTACGGTGAGGGGGCGGCTGAAAAACTGTTTTTT,CASSYGEGAAEKLFF
TRBJ2-1,TRBV2,TRBD2,many,TGTGCCAGCAGTGAGAGTAGCGGGGGCCACTACAATGAGCAGTTCTTC,CASSESSGGHYNEQFF
TRBJ2-3,TRBV7-3,TRBD2,few,TGTGCCAGCAGCTCCCCACTAGCGGGGGTGGATACGCAGTATTTT,CASSSPLAGVDTQYF
TRBJ1-1,TRBV27,-,few,TGTGCCAGCAGTTGGGGTGGCCCTTTAGCTGAAGCTTTCTTT,CASSWGGPLAEAFF
TRBJ1-1,TRBV7-3,-,-,TGTGCCAGCAGCGTAGATCGCGGGGGTGAAGCTTTCTTT,CASSVDRGGEAFF
TRBJ1-1,TRBV5-6,TRBD1,-,TGTGCCAGCAGCCCGTACGACAGGGGGCTCACTGAAGCTTTCTTT,CASSPYDRGLTEAFF
TRBJ2-3,TRBV5-4,TRBD2,-,TGTGCCAGCAGCTTAGCGGGGGGCCGGGGCACAGATACGCAGTATTTT,CASSLAGGRGTDTQYF
TRBJ1-5,TRBV19,-,-,TGTGCCAGTAGTTGGTCAGGAGGCGATCAGCCCCAGCATTTT,CASSWSGGDQPQHF
TRBJ2-3,TRBV7-2,TRBD2,-,TGTGCCAGCAGCTTAGATCCAGCGGGGGCCTTCACAGATACGCAGTATTTT,CASSLDPAGAFTDTQYF
TRBJ2-1,TRBV19,-,many,TGTGCCAGTAGTCGTCTATGGAGGGGGACAAGCACCTACAATGAGCAGTTCTTC,CASSRLWRGTSTYNEQFF
TRBJ2-2,TRBV5-1,-,few,TGCGCCAGCATCGAAACGGACAACACCGGGGAGCTGTTTTTT,CASIETDNTGELFF
TRBJ2-1,TRBV12-5,-,few,TGTGCTAGTGGCATGGCAGGGGATGAGCAGTTCTTC,CASGMAGDEQFF
TRBJ2-7,TRBV4-1,-,-,TGCGCCAGCAGCCAATCTCCAGGAGGAACCTACGAGCAGTACTTC,CASSQSPGGTYEQYF
TRBJ2-1,TRBV20-1,-,few,TGCAGTGCTAGATTCTCGCTAGTGGCCTACAATGAGCAGTTCTTC,CSARFSLVAYNEQFF
TRBJ1-3,TRBV7-8,-,many,TGTGCCAGCAGCTTACGGGGTATAGAAGGAAACACCATATATTTT,CASSLRGIEGNTIYF
TRBJ1-1,TRBV7-2,TRBD1,-,TGTGCCAGCAGCTTAGTGGTCAGGACAGGGGTGAACACTGAAGCTTTCTTT,CASSLVVRTGVNTEAFF
TRBJ1-2,TRBV12-3/TRBV12-4,TRBD1,many,TGTGCCAGCAGTCCCATGCAGGGGGCCTATGGCTACACCTTC,CASSPMQGAYGYTF
TRBJ2-5,TRBV7-2,TRBD1,many,TGTGCCAGCAGGGGACAGGGTGGAGAGACCCAGTACTTC,CASRGQGGETQYF
TRBJ1-2,TRBV29-1,-,once,TGCAGCGTTGAAGACTATAGACTCCAAGATATCTATGGCTACACCTTC,CSVEDYRLQDIYGYTF
TRBJ1-1,TRBV7-9,TRBD1,-,TGTGCCAGCAGCCCGGACAGGGCAACTGAAGCTTTCTTT,CASSPDRATEAFF
TRBJ2-7,TRBV7-9,TRBD1,few,TGTGCCAGCAGCTTTTCAGGGGGCTCCTACGAGCAGTACTTC,CASSFSGGSYEQYF
TRBJ1-1,TRBV19,-,few,TGTGCCACTAAAGTGGGGGTTGGCGTTGGCACTGAAGCTTTCTTT,CATKVGVGVGTEAFF
TRBJ2-7,TRBV7-9,-,-,TGTGCCAGCGGGACGGGGTCCTACGAGCAGTACTTC,CASGTGSYEQYF
TRBJ1-5,TRBV27,-,-,TGTGCCAGCAGTTCCGTCAATCAGCCCCAGCATTTT,CASSSVNQPQHF
TRBJ2-5,TRBV20-1,-,few,TGCAGTGCTACCAATAATCAGGGGAATGGGGAGACCCAGTACTTC,CSATNNQGNGETQYF
TRBJ2-3,TRBV28,-,-,TGTGCCAGCAGTTTAAGGGGCCCCGCCAGCACAGATACGCAGTATTTT,CASSLRGPASTDTQYF
TRBJ2-7,TRBV7-6,TRBD2,few,TGTGCCAGCAGCCCGGGGACTAGCGGGGGGGCTCCTACCTACGAGCAGTACTTC,CASSPGTSGGAPTYEQYF
TRBJ2-7,TRBV12-3/TRBV12-4,-,-,TGTGCCAGCAGTCCTTGGGGTGCCGAGCAGTACTTC,CASSPWGAEQYF
TRBJ1-2,TRBV20-1,TRBD1,many,TGCAGTGCTCCTGACAGGGATATTGGCTACACCTTC,CSAPDRDIGYTF